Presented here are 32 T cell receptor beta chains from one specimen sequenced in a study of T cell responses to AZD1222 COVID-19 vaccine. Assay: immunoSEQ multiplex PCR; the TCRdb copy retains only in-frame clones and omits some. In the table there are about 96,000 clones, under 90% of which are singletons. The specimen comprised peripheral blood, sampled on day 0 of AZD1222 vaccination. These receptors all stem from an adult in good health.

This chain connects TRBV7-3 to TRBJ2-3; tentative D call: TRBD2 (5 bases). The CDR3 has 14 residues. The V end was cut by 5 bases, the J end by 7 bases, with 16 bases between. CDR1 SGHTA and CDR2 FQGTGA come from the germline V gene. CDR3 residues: CASSARLSPNTQYF. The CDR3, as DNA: TGTGCCAGCAGCGCACGACTAAGCCCAAATACGCAGTATTTT.

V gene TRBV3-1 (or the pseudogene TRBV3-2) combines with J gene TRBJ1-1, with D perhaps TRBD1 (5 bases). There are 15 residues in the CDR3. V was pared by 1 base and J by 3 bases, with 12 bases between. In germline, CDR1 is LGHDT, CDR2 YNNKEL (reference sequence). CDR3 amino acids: CASSQVGGEDTEAFF. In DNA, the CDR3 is TGTGCCAGCAGCCAAGTTGGGGGTGAGGACACTGAAGCTTTCTTT.

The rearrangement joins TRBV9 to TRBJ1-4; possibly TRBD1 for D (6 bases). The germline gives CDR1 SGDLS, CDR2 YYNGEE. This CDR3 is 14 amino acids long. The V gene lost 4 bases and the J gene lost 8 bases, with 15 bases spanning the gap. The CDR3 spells CASSRGGAGEKLFF. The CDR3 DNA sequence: TGTGCCAGCAGCCGCGGGGGGGCAGGGGAAAAACTGTTTTTT.

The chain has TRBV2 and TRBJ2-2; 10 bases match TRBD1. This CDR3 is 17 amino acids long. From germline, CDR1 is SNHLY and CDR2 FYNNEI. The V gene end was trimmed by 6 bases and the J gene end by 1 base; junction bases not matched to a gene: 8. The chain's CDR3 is CASRRDRGTRNTGELFF. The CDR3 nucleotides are TGTGCCAGCAGGAGGGACAGGGGAACTCGGAACACCGGGGAGCTGTTTTTT. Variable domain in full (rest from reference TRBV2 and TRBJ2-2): EPEVTQTPSHQVTQMGQEVILRCVPISNHLYFYWYRQILGQKVEFLVSFYNNEISEKSEIFDDQFSVERPDGSNFTLKIRSTKLEDSAMYFCASRRDRGTRNTGELFFGEGSRLTVL.

The CDR3 protein is CASSLVGGSNYGYTF. The CDR3 DNA reads as TGTGCCAGCAGCTTGGTAGGGGGCTCTAACTATGGCTACACCTTC. This rearrangement joins TRBV5-6 to TRBJ1-2; 7 bases are a match to TRBD1. The CDR3 loop spans 15 amino acids. CDR1 SGHDT and CDR2 YYEEEE come from the germline V gene. Trimming cost V 0 bases and J 0 bases; bases outside gene matches: 2. The entire variable domain, with the rest obtained from reference TRBV5-6 and TRBJ1-2, is as follows: DAGVTQSPTHLIKTRGQQVTLRCSPKSGHDTVSWYQQALGQGPQFIFQYYEEEERQRGNFPDRFSGHQFPNYSSELNVNALLLGDSALYLCASSLVGGSNYGYTFGSGTRLTVV.

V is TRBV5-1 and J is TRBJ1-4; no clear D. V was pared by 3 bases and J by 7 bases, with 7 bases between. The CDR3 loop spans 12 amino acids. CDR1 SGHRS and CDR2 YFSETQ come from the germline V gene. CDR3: CASSSLPEKLFF. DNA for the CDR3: TGCGCCAGCAGCTCCCTCCCTGAAAAACTGTTTTTT.

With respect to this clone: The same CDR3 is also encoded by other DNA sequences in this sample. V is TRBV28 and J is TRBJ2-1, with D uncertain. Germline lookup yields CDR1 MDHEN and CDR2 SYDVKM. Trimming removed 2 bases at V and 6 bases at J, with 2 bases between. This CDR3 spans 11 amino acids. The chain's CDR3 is CASSLGNEQFF. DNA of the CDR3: TGTGCCAGCAGTTTAGGCAATGAGCAGTTCTTC.

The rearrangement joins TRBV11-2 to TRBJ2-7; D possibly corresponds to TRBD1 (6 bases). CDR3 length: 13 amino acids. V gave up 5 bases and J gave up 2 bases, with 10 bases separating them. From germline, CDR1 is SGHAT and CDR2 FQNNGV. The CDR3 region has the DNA TGTGCCAGCAGCCGGGACATAACCTACGAGCAGTACTTC. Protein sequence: CASSRDITYEQYF. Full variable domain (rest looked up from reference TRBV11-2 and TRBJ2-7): EAGVAQSPRYKIIEKRQSVAFWCNPISGHATLYWYQQILGQGPKLLIQFQNNGVVDDSQLPKDRFSAERLKGVDSTLKIQPAKLEDSAVYLCASSRDITYEQYFGPGTRLTVT.

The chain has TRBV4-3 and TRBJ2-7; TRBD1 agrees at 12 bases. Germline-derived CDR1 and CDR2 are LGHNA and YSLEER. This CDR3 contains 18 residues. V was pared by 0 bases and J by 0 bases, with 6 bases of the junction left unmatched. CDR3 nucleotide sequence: TGCGCCAGCAGCCAAGATGGGACAGGGGGCGAATACTCCTACGAGCAGTACTTC. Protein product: CASSQDGTGGEYSYEQYF.

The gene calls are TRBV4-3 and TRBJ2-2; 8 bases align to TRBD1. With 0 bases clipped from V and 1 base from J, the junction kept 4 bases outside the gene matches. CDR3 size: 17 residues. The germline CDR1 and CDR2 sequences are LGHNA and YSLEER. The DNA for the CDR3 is TGCGCCAGCAGCCAAGACAGGGGGCTGAAGAACACCGGGGAGCTGTTTTTT. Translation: CASSQDRGLKNTGELFF.

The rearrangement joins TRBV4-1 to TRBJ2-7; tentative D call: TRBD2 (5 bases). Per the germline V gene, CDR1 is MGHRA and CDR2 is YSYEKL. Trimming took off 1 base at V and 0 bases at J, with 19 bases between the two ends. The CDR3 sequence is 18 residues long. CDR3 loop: CASSQATGFLLSSYEQYF. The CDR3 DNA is TGCGCCAGCAGCCAAGCTACGGGATTTCTTCTTAGCTCCTACGAGCAGTACTTC.

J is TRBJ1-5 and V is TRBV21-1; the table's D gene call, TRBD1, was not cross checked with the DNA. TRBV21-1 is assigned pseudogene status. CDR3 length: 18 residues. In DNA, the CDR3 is TGTGCCAGCAGCAAAGAGGATCGGGACAGGGGGAGCAATCAGCCCCAGCATTTT. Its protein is CASSKEDRDRGSNQPQHF.

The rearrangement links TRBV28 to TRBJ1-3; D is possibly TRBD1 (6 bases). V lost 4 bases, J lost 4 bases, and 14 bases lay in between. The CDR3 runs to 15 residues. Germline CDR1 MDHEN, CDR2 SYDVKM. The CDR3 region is CASSSPDSTGNTIYF. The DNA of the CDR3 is TGTGCCAGCAGTTCCCCGGACAGTACCGGAAACACCATATATTTT.

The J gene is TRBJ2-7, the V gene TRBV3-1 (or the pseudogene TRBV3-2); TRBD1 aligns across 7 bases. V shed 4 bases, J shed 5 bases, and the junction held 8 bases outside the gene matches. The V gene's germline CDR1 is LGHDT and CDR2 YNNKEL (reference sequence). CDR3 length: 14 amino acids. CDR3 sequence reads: CASSLRQGANEQYF. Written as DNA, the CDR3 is TGTGCCAGCAGCCTGAGACAGGGCGCCAACGAGCAGTACTTC.

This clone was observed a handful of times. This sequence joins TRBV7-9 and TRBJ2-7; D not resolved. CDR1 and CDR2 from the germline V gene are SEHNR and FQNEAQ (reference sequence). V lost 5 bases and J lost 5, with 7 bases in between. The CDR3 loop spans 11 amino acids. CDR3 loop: CASSKKNEQYF. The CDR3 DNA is TGTGCCAGCAGCAAAAAAAACGAGCAGTACTTC.

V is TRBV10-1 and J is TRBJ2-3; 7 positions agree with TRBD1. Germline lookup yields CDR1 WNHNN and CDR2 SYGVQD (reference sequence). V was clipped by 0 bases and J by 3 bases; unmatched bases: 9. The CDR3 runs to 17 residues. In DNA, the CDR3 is TGCGCCAGCAGTGAGTCGATCCGAGACAGGGTAACAGATACGCAGTATTTT. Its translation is CASSESIRDRVTDTQYF.

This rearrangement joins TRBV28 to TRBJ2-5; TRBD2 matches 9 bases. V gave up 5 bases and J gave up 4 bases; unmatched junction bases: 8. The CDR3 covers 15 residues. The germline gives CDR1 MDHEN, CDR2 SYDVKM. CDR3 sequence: CASSPAGGDRETQYF. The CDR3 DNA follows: TGTGCCAGCAGTCCGGCGGGAGGGGATCGAGAGACCCAGTACTTC.

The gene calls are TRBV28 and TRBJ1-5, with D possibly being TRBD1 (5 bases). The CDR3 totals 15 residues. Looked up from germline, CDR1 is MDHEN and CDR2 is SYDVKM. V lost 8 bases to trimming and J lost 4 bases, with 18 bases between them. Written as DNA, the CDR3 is TGTGCCAGCCGACTGGGGGAAGGAATTAATCAGCCCCAGCATTTT. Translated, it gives CASRLGEGINQPQHF.

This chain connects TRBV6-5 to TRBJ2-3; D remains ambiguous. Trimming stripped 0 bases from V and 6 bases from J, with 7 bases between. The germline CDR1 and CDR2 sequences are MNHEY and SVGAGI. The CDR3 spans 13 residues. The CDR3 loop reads CASSYSREDTQYF. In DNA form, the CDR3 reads TGTGCCAGCAGTTACTCGCGTGAGGATACGCAGTATTTT.

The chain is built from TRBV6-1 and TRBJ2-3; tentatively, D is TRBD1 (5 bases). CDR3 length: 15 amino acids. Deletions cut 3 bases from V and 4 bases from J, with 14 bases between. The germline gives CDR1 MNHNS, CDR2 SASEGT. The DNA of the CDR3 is TGTGCCAGCAGTGATATGGGGCAGGGCTCAGATACGCAGTATTTT. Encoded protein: CASSDMGQGSDTQYF.

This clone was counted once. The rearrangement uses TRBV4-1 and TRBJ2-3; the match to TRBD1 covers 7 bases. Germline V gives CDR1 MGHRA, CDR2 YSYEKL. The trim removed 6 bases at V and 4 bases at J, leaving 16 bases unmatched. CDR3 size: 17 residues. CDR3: CASRLTLQGSHADTQYF. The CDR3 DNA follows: TGCGCCAGCAGACTTACGCTACAGGGGTCTCACGCAGATACGCAGTATTTT.

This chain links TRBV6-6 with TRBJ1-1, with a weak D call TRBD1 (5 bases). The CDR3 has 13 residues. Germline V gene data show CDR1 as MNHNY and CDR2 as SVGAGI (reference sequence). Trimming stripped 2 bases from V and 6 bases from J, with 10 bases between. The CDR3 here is CASSYVRVPEAFF. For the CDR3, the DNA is TGTGCCAGCAGTTACGTCAGGGTCCCTGAAGCTTTCTTT.

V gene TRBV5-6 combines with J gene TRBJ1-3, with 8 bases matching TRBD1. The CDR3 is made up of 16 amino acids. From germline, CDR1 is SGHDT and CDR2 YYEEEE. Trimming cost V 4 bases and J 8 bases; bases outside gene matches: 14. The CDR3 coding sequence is TGTGCCAGCAGCCTTGGGACAGGCGGGGGCTTTTACACCATATATTTT. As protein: CASSLGTGGGFYTIYF.

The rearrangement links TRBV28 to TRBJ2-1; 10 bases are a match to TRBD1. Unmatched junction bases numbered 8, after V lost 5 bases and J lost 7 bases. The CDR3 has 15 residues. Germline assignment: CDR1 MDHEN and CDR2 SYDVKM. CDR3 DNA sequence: TGTGCCAGCAGTGACCAGACAGGGGGCCGGAATGAGCAGTTCTTC. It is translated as CASSDQTGGRNEQFF.

The DNA for the CDR3 is TGTGCCAGCACCTCTGGGGACAGGGTGGGGGAGCAGTACTTC. Its translation: CASTSGDRVGEQYF. This chain uses TRBV27 with TRBJ2-7, with TRBD1 matching 9 bases. The trim removed 7 bases at V and 7 bases at J, leaving 11 bases unmatched. The CDR3 runs 14 residues. Germline V gene lookup returns CDR1 MNHEY and CDR2 SMNVEV (reference sequence).

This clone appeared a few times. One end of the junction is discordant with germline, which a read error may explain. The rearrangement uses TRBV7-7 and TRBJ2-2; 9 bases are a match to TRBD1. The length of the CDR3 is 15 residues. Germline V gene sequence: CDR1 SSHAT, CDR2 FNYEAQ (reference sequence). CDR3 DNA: TGTGCTAGCAGCTTAAGGACAGGGGCGGCCGGGGAGCTGTTTTTT. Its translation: CASSLRTGAAGELFF.

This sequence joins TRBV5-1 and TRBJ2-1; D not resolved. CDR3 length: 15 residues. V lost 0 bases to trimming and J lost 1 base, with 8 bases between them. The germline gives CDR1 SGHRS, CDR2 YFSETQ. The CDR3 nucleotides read TGCGCCAGCAGCTTGGTGGTCGGGTCCTACAATGAGCAGTTCTTC. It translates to CASSLVVGSYNEQFF.

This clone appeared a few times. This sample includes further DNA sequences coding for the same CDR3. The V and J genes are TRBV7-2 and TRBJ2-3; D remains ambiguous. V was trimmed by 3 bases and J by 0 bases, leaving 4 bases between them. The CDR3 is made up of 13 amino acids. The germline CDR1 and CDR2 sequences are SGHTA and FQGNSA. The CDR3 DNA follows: TGTGCCAGCAGCTTGCCTAGCACAGATACGCAGTATTTT. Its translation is CASSLPSTDTQYF.

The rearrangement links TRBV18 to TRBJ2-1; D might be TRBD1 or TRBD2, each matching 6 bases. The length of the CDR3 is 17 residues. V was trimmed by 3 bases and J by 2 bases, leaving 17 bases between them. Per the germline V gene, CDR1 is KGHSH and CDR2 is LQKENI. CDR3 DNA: TGTGCCAGCTCACCGGGGGGACCGGGACAAACCTACAATGAGCAGTTCTTC. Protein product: CASSPGGPGQTYNEQFF.

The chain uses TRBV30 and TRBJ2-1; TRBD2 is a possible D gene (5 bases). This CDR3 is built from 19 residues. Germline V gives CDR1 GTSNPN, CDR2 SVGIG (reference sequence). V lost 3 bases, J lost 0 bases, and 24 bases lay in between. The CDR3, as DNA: TGTGCCTGGAGGGTCCAACTACCATTCTCGGGGAGCTCCTACAATGAGCAGTTCTTC. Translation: CAWRVQLPFSGSSYNEQFF.

CDR3 sequence (DNA): TGTGCCATCTCGGGACTAGCGGGCCACGAGCAGTACTTC. Protein product: CAISGLAGHEQYF. The chain is built from TRBV7-8 and TRBJ2-7, with TRBD2 identical over 12 bases. Trimming removed 10 bases from V and 5 bases from J; junction bases left unmatched: 6. The CDR3 runs to 13 residues. The germline V gene encodes CDR1 SGHVS and CDR2 FQNEAQ. The full variable domain, with the rest looked up from reference TRBV7-8 and TRBJ2-7, is GAGVSQSPRYKVAKRGQDVALRCDPISGHVSLFWYQQALGQGPEFLTYFQNEAQLDKSGLPSDRFFAERPEGSVSTLKIQRTQQEDSAVYLCAISGLAGHEQYFGPGTRLTVT.

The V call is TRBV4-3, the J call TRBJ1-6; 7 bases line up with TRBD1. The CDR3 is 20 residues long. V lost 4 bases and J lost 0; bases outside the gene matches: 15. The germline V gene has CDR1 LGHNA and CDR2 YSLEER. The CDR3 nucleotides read TGCGCCAGCAGCCCCCACGGCTCGGGACAGTCGAGCTCCTATAATTCACCCCTCCACTTT. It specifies CASSPHGSGQSSSYNSPLHF.